This TCR beta chain was identified during a study of read filtering for tumor transcriptome and immune sequencing. Germline lookup yields CDR1 SGHRS and CDR2 YFSETQ. This CDR3 is 15 amino acids long. Trimming shortened V by 4 bases and J by 1 base, and 12 bases separated the two germline ends. This clonotype was seen many times. The library was built from roughly 400 ng RNA with molecular barcoded adaptors for alpha/delta and beta/gamma chains. TCRdb itself ran the reads through MiXCR, one entry per CDR3 protein. The sample consists of about 54,000 distinct CDR3 sequences, about 12% of them appearing once.

The gene calls are TRBV5-1 and TRBJ1-5; possible D gene TRBD1, 5 bases. The sample was a population of CD138-negative cells sorted from bone marrow. The TCR sequence derives from a donor over 35 with multiple myeloma. The CDR3 loop is CASSPGTESNQPQHF. CDR3 coding DNA: TGCGCCAGCAGCCCCGGGACCGAGAGCAATCAGCCCCAGCATTTT.